These T cell receptor beta chains were read from a single sample in a study of CD8 T cells in Susac syndrome. MiXCR, run by TCRdb on the immunoSEQ multiplex PCR reads, gives a single entry per CDR3 protein. The table has hundreds of thousands of distinct CDR3 sequences, roughly 93% seen once. Sample: CD4+ T cells from PBMCs. These receptors originate from a human donor with multiple sclerosis. Both conserved end residues are part of each CDR3. The D gene is left open where the match is weak. Rows give clone size only sometimes, using once, few, many, or a class for an expanded clone.

>TRBJ2-1|.|TRBV6-4|.
CASSRGWGLYNEQFF
TGTGCCAGCAGTCGGGGGTGGGGTCTGTACAATGAGCAGTTCTTC
>TRBJ1-2|.|TRBV30|.
CAWRTTANYGYTF
TGTGCCTGGAGGACGACAGCTAACTATGGCTACACCTTC
>TRBJ2-5|.|TRBV23-1|.
CASSSATRGRETQYF
TGCGCCAGCAGCTCCGCGACGAGGGGTCGGGAGACCCAGTACTTC
>TRBJ2-7|TRBD1|TRBV11-3|.
CASSFISGGEQYF
TGTGCCAGCAGCTTTATCTCAGGGGGCGAGCAGTACTTC
>TRBJ1-5|TRBD1|TRBV20-1|.
CSAAGQGNNQPQHF
TGCAGTGCAGCAGGACAGGGCAACAATCAGCCCCAGCATTTT
>TRBJ1-3|TRBD1|TRBV30|once
CAWSRDSLISGNTIYF
TGTGCCTGGAGTAGGGACAGCCTCATCTCTGGAAACACCATATATTTT
>TRBJ2-1|.|TRBV5-4|.
CASSHPGTGSYNEQFF
TGTGCCAGCAGCCACCCGGGAACGGGCTCCTACAATGAGCAGTTCTTC
>TRBJ2-1|.|TRBV5-1|.
CASSSPGYNEQFF
TGCGCCAGCAGCTCCCCCGGTTACAATGAGCAGTTCTTC
>TRBJ1-1|.|TRBV7-8|.
CASSARTLPVNTEAFF
TGTGCCAGCAGCGCTCGTACCTTACCAGTGAACACTGAAGCTTTCTTT
>TRBJ1-2|.|TRBV9|.
CASSVGGRDWSYTF
TGTGCCAGCAGCGTAGGGGGCAGGGACTGGAGCTACACCTTC
>TRBJ1-6|.|TRBV30|.
CASYTGTGNSPLHF
TGTGCCTCCTACACCGGGACGGGAAATTCACCCCTCCACTTT
>TRBJ2-5|TRBD1|TRBV12-5|.
CASAAGTEETQYF
TGTGCTAGTGCCGCCGGGACAGAAGAGACCCAGTACTTC